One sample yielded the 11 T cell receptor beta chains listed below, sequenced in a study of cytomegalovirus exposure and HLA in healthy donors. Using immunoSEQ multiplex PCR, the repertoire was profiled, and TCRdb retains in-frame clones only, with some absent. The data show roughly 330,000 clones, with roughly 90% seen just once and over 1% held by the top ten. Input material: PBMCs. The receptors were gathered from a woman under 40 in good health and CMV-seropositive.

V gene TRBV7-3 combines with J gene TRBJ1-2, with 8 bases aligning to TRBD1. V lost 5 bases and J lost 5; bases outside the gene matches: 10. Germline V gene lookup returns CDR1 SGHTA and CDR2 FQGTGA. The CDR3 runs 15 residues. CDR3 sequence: CASSRAQGAGYGYTF. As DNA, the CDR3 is TGTGCCAGCAGCCGAGCCCAGGGGGCTGGGTATGGCTACACCTTC.

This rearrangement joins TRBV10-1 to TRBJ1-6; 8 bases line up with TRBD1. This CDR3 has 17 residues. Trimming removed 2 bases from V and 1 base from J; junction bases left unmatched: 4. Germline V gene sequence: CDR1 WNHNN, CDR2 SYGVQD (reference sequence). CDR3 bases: TGCGCCAGCAGTGAGGCAGACAGGGGATCCTATAATTCACCCCTCCACTTT. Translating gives CASSEADRGSYNSPLHF.

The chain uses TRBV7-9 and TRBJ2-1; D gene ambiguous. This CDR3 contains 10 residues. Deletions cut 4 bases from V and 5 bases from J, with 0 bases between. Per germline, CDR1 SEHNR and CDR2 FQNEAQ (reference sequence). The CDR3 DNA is TGTGCCAGCAGCTACAATGAGCAGTTCTTC. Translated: CASSYNEQFF.

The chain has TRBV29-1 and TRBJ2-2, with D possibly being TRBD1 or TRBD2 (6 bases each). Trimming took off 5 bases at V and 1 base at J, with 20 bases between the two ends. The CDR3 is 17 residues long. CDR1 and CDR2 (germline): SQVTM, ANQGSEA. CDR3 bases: TGCAGCGTTACTAGCAGGGGTGTTCAAATGAACACCGGGGAGCTGTTTTTT. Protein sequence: CSVTSRGVQMNTGELFF.

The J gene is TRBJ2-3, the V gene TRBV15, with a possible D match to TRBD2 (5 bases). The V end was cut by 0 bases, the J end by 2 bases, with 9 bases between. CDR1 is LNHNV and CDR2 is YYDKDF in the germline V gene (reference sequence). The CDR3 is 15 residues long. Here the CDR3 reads CATSRDGLATDTQYF. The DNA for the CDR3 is TGTGCCACCAGCAGAGATGGGCTAGCCACAGATACGCAGTATTTT.

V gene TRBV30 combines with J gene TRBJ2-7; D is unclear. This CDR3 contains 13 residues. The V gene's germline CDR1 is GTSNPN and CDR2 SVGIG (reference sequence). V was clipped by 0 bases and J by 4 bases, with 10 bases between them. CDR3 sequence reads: CAWSVSSDYEQYF. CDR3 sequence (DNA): TGTGCCTGGAGTGTCTCAAGCGATTACGAGCAGTACTTC.

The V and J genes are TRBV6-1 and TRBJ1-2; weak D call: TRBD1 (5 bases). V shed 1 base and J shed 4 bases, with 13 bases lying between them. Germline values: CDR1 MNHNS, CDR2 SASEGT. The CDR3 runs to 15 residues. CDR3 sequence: CASSEGSRVLYGYTF. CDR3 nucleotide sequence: TGTGCCAGCAGTGAAGGGTCCAGGGTCCTCTATGGCTACACCTTC.

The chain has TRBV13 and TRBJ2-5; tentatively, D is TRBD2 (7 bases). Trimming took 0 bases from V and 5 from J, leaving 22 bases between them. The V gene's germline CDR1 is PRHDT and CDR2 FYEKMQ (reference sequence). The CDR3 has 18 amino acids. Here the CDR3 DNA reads TGTGCCAGCAGCTTAGGCAGAGCCCGGGGGGCTATAGGGGAGACCCAGTACTTC. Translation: CASSLGRARGAIGETQYF.

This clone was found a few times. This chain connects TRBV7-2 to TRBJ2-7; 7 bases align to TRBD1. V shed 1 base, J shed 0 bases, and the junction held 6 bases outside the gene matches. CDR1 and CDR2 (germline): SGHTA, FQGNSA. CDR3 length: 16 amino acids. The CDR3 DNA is TGTGCCAGCAGCTTAGAGGGGGCTAGGGCCTCCTACGAGCAGTACTTC. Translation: CASSLEGARASYEQYF.

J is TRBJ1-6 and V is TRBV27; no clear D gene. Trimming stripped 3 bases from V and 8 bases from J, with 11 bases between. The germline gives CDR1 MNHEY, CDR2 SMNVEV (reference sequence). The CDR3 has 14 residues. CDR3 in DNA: TGTGCCAGCAGTTTGCCCGAGAAGGATTCACCCCTCCACTTT. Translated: CASSLPEKDSPLHF.

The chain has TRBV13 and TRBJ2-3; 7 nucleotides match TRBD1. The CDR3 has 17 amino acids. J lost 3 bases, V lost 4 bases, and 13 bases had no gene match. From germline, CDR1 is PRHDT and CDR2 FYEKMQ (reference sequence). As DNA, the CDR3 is TGTGCCAGCAGCTGGTGGCACAGGGGCGGTAAGACAGATACGCAGTATTTT. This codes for CASSWWHRGGKTDTQYF.